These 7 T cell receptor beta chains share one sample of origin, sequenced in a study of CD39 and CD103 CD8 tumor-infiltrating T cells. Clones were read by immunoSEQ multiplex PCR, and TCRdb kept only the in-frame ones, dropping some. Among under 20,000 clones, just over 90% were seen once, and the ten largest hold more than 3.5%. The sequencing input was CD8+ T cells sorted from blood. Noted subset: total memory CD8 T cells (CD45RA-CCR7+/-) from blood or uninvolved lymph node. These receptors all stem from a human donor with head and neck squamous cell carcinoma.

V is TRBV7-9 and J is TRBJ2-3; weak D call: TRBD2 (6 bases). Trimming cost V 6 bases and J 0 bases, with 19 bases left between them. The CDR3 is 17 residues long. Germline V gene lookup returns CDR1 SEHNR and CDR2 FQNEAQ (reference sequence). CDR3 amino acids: CASSTTLSGGSTDTQYF. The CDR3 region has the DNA TGTGCCAGCAGTACGACCCTCTCCGGGGGTAGCACAGATACGCAGTATTTT.

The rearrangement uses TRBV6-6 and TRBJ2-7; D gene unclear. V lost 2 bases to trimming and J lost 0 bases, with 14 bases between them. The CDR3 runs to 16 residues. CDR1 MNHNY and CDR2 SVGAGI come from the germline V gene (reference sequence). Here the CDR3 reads CASSYQPIGSSYEQYF. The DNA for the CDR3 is TGTGCCAGCAGTTACCAACCGATCGGAAGCTCCTACGAGCAGTACTTC.

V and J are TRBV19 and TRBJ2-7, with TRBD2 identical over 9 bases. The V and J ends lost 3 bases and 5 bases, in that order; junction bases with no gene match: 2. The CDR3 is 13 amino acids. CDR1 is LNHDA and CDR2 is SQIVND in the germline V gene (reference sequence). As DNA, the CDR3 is TGTGCCAGTAGTATCGCGGGAGGGAACGAGCAGTACTTC. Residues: CASSIAGGNEQYF.

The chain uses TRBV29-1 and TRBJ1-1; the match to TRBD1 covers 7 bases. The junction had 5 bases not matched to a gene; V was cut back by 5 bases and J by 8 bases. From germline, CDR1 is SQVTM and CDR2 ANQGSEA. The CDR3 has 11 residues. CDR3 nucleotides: TGCAGCGTTATTACAGGGGTAGAAGCTTTCTTT. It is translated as CSVITGVEAFF.

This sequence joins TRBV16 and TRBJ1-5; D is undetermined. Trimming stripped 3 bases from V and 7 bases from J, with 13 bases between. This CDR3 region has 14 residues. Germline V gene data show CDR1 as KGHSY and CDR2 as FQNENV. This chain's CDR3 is CASSHESGRQPQHF. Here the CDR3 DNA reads TGTGCCAGCAGCCATGAGTCAGGCAGGCAGCCCCAGCATTTT.

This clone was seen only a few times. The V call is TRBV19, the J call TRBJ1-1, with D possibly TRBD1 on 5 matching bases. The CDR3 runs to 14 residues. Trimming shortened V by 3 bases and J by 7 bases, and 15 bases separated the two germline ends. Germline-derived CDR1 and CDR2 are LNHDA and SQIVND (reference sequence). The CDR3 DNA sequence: TGTGCCAGTAGTATGAAAGGGGTCATGGGTGAAGCTTTCTTT. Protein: CASSMKGVMGEAFF.

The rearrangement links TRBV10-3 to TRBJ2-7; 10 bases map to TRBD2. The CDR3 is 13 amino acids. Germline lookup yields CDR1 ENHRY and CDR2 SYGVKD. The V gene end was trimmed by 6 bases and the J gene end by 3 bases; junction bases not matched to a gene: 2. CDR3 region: CAIRLAGDYEQYF. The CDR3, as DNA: TGTGCCATCAGGCTAGCGGGGGACTACGAGCAGTACTTC.